The T cell receptor beta chain described here comes from a study of shared clonotypes between healthy human individuals. The CDR3 consists of 14 residues. The V gene lost 3 bases and the J gene lost 4 bases, with 10 bases spanning the gap. Germline CDR1 reads MNHNS; CDR2 reads SASEGT. Every subset had its genomic DNA shared out evenly among several immunoSEQ plates. Produced via immunoSEQ multiplex PCR; TCRdb's table is partial and in-frame only. Among millions of clones, around 95% were seen once, and the ten largest hold more than 0.1%. Sequenced input: naive CD4+ T cells sorted from blood. Subset indicated: CD45RA+ positively selected. The sequence was collected from a man aged 18 to 29 in good health. The chain combines TRBV6-1 with TRBJ1-3; possibly TRBD1 for D (5 bases). CDR3 residues: CASSEARGGNTIYF. For the CDR3, the DNA is TGTGCCAGCAGTGAGGCCCGGGGGGGAAACACCATATATTTT.